Listed below are T cell receptor beta chains from one sample, sequenced in a study of post-analysis software for immune sequencing data. TCRdb analysed the PCR reads with MiXCR anew, one entry per CDR3 protein. The sample lists around 190,000 distinct CDR3 sequences; 29% were seen once. Sequencing was done on a sample of blood. The source of these receptors is a girl between 2 and 17 years old with multiple sclerosis. CDR3s include the opening cysteine and the closing phenylalanine or tryptophan. The D gene is left open where the match is weak. Part of the rows lack a size; the others show once, few, many or a class for expanded clones.

j_call v_call d_call clone_size cdr3_nt cdr3_aa
TRBJ2-7 TRBV5-1 - - TGCGCCAGCAGCCCGGACAGAAGTGCCTACGAGCAGTACTTC CASSPDRSAYEQYF
TRBJ2-1 TRBV20-1 TRBD2 - TGCAGTGCTAGAGATCTAGCGGGAGCGTACGATGAGCAGTTCTTC CSARDLAGAYDEQFF
TRBJ2-5 TRBV7-8 - - TGTGCCAGCAGCTTCCGGGGGCCCGGGTGGGCCCAAGAGACCCAGTACTTC CASSFRGPGWAQETQYF
TRBJ2-4 TRBV29-1 - - TGCAGCGTCCAACTAGGCTCCAAAAACATTCAGTACTTC CSVQLGSKNIQYF
TRBJ2-3 TRBV5-1 TRBD2 many TGCGCCAGCAGCTTCCTAGCGGGGATAGATACGCAGTATTTT CASSFLAGIDTQYF
TRBJ2-7 TRBV15 TRBD1 many TGTGCCACCAGCAGAGGACGGGACAGAGCCTACGAGCAGTACTTC CATSRGRDRAYEQYF
TRBJ2-1 TRBV29-1 - many TGCAGCGTTGAAGATGTCCGAATCTCTCCGTGGAGGCCGAATGAGCAGTTCTTC CSVEDVRISPWRPNEQFF
TRBJ2-3 TRBV12-3/TRBV12-4 - - TGTGCCAGCAGTGTCAGCGGCCGAGCAGATGCGCAGTATTTT CASSVSGRADAQYF
TRBJ2-6 TRBV7-2 - - TGTGCCAGCAGCTTAGCGAGGGACTCTGGGACCAACGTCCTGACTTTC CASSLARDSGTNVLTF
TRBJ2-1 TRBV7-2 - once TGTGCCAGCAGCACCAGGGCAGGGAATGAGCAGTTCTTC CASSTRAGNEQFF
TRBJ1-2 TRBV5-1 - many TGCGCCAGCAGCCCACGGACAGACTCCTATGGCTACACCTTC CASSPRTDSYGYTF
TRBJ2-1 TRBV5-1 TRBD2 few TGCGCCAGCAGCTTGGTTGGACTAGCGGGGTCCTACAATGAGCAGTTCTTC CASSLVGLAGSYNEQFF
TRBJ2-1 TRBV30 TRBD2 - TGTGCCTGGGAGCTTAGCGGGGGGGGGAATGAGCAGTTCTTC CAWELSGGGNEQFF
TRBJ2-1 TRBV29-1 - many TGCAGCGTTGACACCGGGACCCCCTCCTACAATGAGCAGTTCTTC CSVDTGTPSYNEQFF
TRBJ1-1 TRBV5-1 - - TGCGCCAGCAGCTCGGGCCTGCCCGGGGAAGCTTTCTTT CASSSGLPGEAFF
TRBJ2-2 TRBV5-5 TRBD1 - TGTGCCAGCAGCTCTTCAGGGGGCAGTAACACCGGGGAGCTGTTTTTT CASSSSGGSNTGELFF
TRBJ2-5 TRBV29-1 - many TGCAGCGTTCTCCCCTTTACACCCTCAAGGCTACAGGGAAAGGACCAAGAGACCCAGTACTTC CSVLPFTPSRLQGKDQETQYF
TRBJ2-5 TRBV18 TRBD2 - TGTGCCAGCTCACCACGAGGGACTAGCGGGAGGATGGAGACCCAGTACTTC CASSPRGTSGRMETQYF
TRBJ1-2 TRBV12-3/TRBV12-4 - once TGTGCCAGCAGGTTACCAGGGTCACAGAGTGGCTACACCTTC CASRLPGSQSGYTF
TRBJ2-7 TRBV13 TRBD1 - TGTACCAGCAGCGGAGACAGGGGGGCGAGGTCCGAGCAGTACTTC CTSSGDRGARSEQYF
TRBJ2-7 TRBV5-1 TRBD2 few TGCGCCAGCAGCTTGGGGGGGACTAATTCCTACGAGCAGTACTTC CASSLGGTNSYEQYF
TRBJ1-1 TRBV7-2 - - TGTGCCAGCACGGGGGGGGGCAGCCCGTGGGTAACTGAAGCTTTCTTT CASTGGGSPWVTEAFF
TRBJ1-1 TRBV5-1 - few TGCGCCAGCAGCTCCACAGACAGGTACAACACTGAAGCTTTCTTT CASSSTDRYNTEAFF
TRBJ2-7 TRBV5-1 TRBD1 once TGCGCCAGCAGCCCGACAGGGAACGAGCAGTACTTC CASSPTGNEQYF
TRBJ2-7 TRBV20-1 TRBD2 many TGCAGTGCCTCCGGGACTGCGTCGGGGGGGGTTTACGAGCAGTACTTC CSASGTASGGVYEQYF
TRBJ2-7 TRBV6-5 - few TGTGCCAGCCGAACAGGGCGCGGGGACGAGCAGTACTTC CASRTGRGDEQYF
TRBJ2-1 TRBV11-3 TRBD2 - TGTGCCAGCAGCTTTCAGTCTCCTAGCGGGGGGGCCTACAATGAGCAGTTCTTC CASSFQSPSGGAYNEQFF
TRBJ1-5 TRBV6-5 - - TGTGCCAGCAGCCGGACAGTCGGACCCAATCAGCCCCAGCATTTT CASSRTVGPNQPQHF
TRBJ2-3 TRBV6-2/TRBV6-3 - - TGTGCCAGCAGTTACCGGTTGGCTACCCCCACAGATACGCAGTATTTT CASSYRLATPTDTQYF
TRBJ2-1 TRBV11-2 - once TGTGCCGGCAGCCCAGAGTCACTGGTCTTGGAGTTCTTC CAGSPESLVLEFF
TRBJ2-5 TRBV12-3/TRBV12-4 TRBD1 many TGTGCCAGCAGTCCCGGGACAGGGGGCAGGGAGACCCAGTACTTC CASSPGTGGRETQYF
TRBJ1-4 TRBV3-1 - - TGTGCCAGCAGCCAAGATCGGGGTCGGGGACTGTTTTTT CASSQDRGRGLFF
TRBJ2-5 TRBV20-1 TRBD1 - TGCAGTGCCAACGGTCAGCCCAGGGGGCAGGAGACCCAGTACTTC CSANGQPRGQETQYF
TRBJ2-7 TRBV5-1 TRBD2 - TGCGCCAGCAGCTTGGCCTCGGGGGAGGGCCCCCACGAGCAGTACTTC CASSLASGEGPHEQYF
TRBJ1-2 TRBV9 - - TGTGCCAGCAGCGACCCCACATCCCAGGGATTCTATGGCTACACCTTC CASSDPTSQGFYGYTF
TRBJ2-2 TRBV29-1 TRBD2 few TGCAGCGGTACTAGCGGGACCGGGGAGCTGTTTTTT CSGTSGTGELFF
TRBJ1-1 TRBV5-1 - - TGCGCCAGCAGCGAGCCCATGAACACTGAAGCTTTCTTT CASSEPMNTEAFF
TRBJ2-7 TRBV7-8 TRBD2 once TGTGCCAGCAGCAACCTGGGGGGTAGGACTAGCGGGAACGTGGGCGAGCAGTACTTC CASSNLGGRTSGNVGEQYF
TRBJ2-1 TRBV20-1 TRBD1 many TGCAGTGCTAGAGTTGCGGGGACAGGGGGGAAGAGCTCCTACAATGAGCAGTTCTTC CSARVAGTGGKSSYNEQFF
TRBJ1-2 TRBV12-3/TRBV12-4 TRBD1 - TGTGCCAGCAGCTATGGACAGGGTTGGTCTGGCTACACCTTC CASSYGQGWSGYTF
TRBJ2-3 TRBV11-2 TRBD2 few TGTGCCAGCAGCTATGGGACTAGCGGGGGGACAGATACGCAGTATTTT CASSYGTSGGTDTQYF